A single sample is the source of the 7 T cell receptor beta chains below, sequenced in a study. TCRdb reprocessed the reads with MiXCR, giving one entry per CDR3 protein. The data contain some 5,200 distinct CDR3 sequences, 7.5% to 10% of them seen just once; the ten biggest clones take up under 7%. Sequencing was carried out using CD4+ T cells from synovial fluid. The receptor source for this set is a human donor with rheumatoid arthritis.

This clonotype is deemed medium-sized. This chain joins TRBV11-2 and TRBJ2-3; D is undetermined. The germline V gene encodes CDR1 SGHAT and CDR2 FQNNGV. There are 16 residues in the CDR3. Trimming removed 1 base at V and 0 bases at J, with 11 bases between. The CDR3 region has the DNA TGTGCCAGCAGCTTAGGAAGTAGCACTAGCACAGATACGCAGTATTTT. Translating it yields CASSLGSSTSTDTQYF.

By its share, this clonotype is medium-sized (0.01 to 0.1%). The rearrangement links TRBV12-3 or TRBV12-4 to TRBJ2-3, with 9 bases identical to TRBD2. With V trimmed by 3 bases and J by 5 bases, 9 bases remained unmatched. This CDR3 is built from 16 residues. CDR3 bases: TGTGCCAGCAGTTTCTCGGGCGGGAGGGCCGGAGATACGCAGTATTTT. This encodes CASSFSGGRAGDTQYF.

Within the sample, this clonotype is medium-sized. The V gene is TRBV3-1, the J gene TRBJ1-5, with 11 nucleotides matching TRBD1. Germline trimming cut 3 bases from V and 7 bases from J; bases unmatched to any gene: 2. Germline CDR1 and CDR2: LGHDT and YNNKEL (reference sequence). The CDR3 spans 14 residues. The CDR3 coding sequence is TGTGCCAGCAGCCAGAGGACAGGGGGCCAGCCCCAGCATTTT. This translates into CASSQRTGGQPQHF.

This clonotype qualifies as medium-sized. The V gene is TRBV30, the J gene TRBJ1-5; 7 nucleotides agree with TRBD1. This CDR3 is built from 17 residues. Losses at the gene ends were 2 bases for V and 2 bases for J; bases not matched to a gene: 12. Looked up from germline, CDR1 is GTSNPN and CDR2 is SVGIG (reference sequence). CDR3 region: CAWSPGQHTHGNQPQHF. The CDR3 nucleotides read TGTGCCTGGAGTCCGGGACAGCACACCCATGGCAATCAGCCCCAGCATTTT.

This clonotype was observed at least ten times. The chain is built from TRBV5-6 and TRBJ2-1; TRBD1 agrees at 7 bases. The CDR3 spans 16 residues. CDR1 and CDR2 from the germline V gene are SGHDT and YYEEEE. The ends lost 0 bases at V and 5 bases at J; junction bases unmatched: 8. The CDR3 reads CASSLVPGQRNNEQFF. CDR3 bases: TGTGCCAGCAGCTTGGTACCGGGACAGCGGAACAATGAGCAGTTCTTC. The entire variable domain, with the rest obtained from reference TRBV5-6 and TRBJ2-1, is as follows: DAGVTQSPTHLIKTRGQQVTLRCSPKSGHDTVSWYQQALGQGPQFIFQYYEEEERQRGNFPDRFSGHQFPNYSSELNVNALLLGDSALYLCASSLVPGQRNNEQFFGPGTRLTVL.

In this sample, this clonotype turned up many times. This chain connects TRBV9 to TRBJ2-1, with TRBD2 matching 12 bases. This CDR3 is built from 17 residues. CDR1 is SGDLS, CDR2 YYNGEE, per germline. Losses at the gene ends were 3 bases for V and 10 bases for J; bases not matched to a gene: 14. CDR3 in DNA: TGTGCCAGCAGCGCCCCCGGGACTAGCGGGCCCAGTGGAGAGCAGTTCTTC. Translated, it gives CASSAPGTSGPSGEQFF.

In its sample, this clonotype ranks as medium-sized. The chain recombines TRBV18 with TRBJ2-5; possibly TRBD1 or TRBD2 for D (5 bases each). Germline loops: CDR1 KGHSH, CDR2 LQKENI. The CDR3 contains 14 residues. The V gene lost 3 bases and the J gene lost 3 bases, with 11 bases spanning the gap. CDR3 region: CASSPGGHEETQYF. CDR3 nucleotides: TGTGCCAGCTCACCTGGGGGTCACGAAGAGACCCAGTACTTC.